Given below is one TCR beta chain in context. This sample was taken from a study of cytomegalovirus exposure and HLA in healthy donors. Germline CDR1 SGHDT, CDR2 YYEEEE. The CDR3 has 16 residues. V was pared by 4 bases and J by 4 bases, with 15 bases between. 13 Jbeta primers and 60 Vbeta primers were used for the PCR. Study processing details: Counted up in a later analysis, unique TCR beta chains came to 65 million to 100 million, with around 10 million shared. Profiled with immunoSEQ multiplex PCR; TCRdb holds only in-frame clones, not every one. V and J calls and clone size come straight from that table; D and trimming were deduced from the DNA. This table has about 98,000 clones, around three quarters appearing once.

The chain links TRBV5-6 to TRBJ2-6; maybe TRBD1 (6 bases). The receptor's source is a man between 60 and 75 years old in good health and CMV-seropositive. What was sequenced was PBMCs. The CDR3 reads CASSPITGSGANVLTF. The DNA for the CDR3 is TGTGCCAGCAGCCCCATAACAGGGTCCGGGGCCAACGTCCTGACTTTC.